The sample holds a few counts of the clone carrying this T cell receptor beta chain. As yet, its antigen is unknown. Under 3 months was the duration of disease in ophthalmopathy patients, who also had a Clinical Activity Score of at least 3 and a NOSPECS grade of at least 4. The sample is drawn from a study of T cells in Graves' hyperthyroidism and ophthalmopathy. Germline-derived CDR1 and CDR2 are LNHNV and YYDKDF (reference sequence). V was cut by 0 bases and J by 0 bases, with 12 bases left in between. This CDR3 comprises 16 residues. From RNA transcripts, TCR beta CDR3 regions were amplified. Primed by the HTBI set, a first-round RT-PCR was run on the TCR CDR3. TCRdb ran MiXCR on the multiplex PCR reads and lists one entry per CDR3 protein. The data show 500,000 to 650,000 distinct CDR3 sequences, with 15% to 20% seen just once and 17% held by the top ten. Study-wide results and caveats: Expanded thyroid clonotypes (above 0.001) were mostly also found in blood. Ophthalmopathy was separated from stable hyperthyroidism by a 13 V-J model.

The chain recombines TRBV15 with TRBJ2-7, with TRBD2 as a possible D gene (6 bases). Sequencing was done on a sample of blood. The receptor was derived from a woman between 18 and 30 years old with Graves' ophthalmopathy. CDR3 sequence (DNA): TGTGCCACCAGCAGAGAATTCCCCGGGAGCTCCTACGAGCAGTACTTC. Its translation is CATSREFPGSSYEQYF.